These 24 T cell receptor beta chains were sequenced from one sample in a study of blood T cell repertoires in COVID-19. Generated by immunoSEQ multiplex PCR, the TCRdb table keeps only in-frame clones and is missing some. The sample contains about 480,000 clones, 88% of which appear only once. Sequenced sample: PBMCs or T cells enriched from blood (not recorded which). The receptors shown here come from a woman aged 40-49 years who had recovered from COVID-19.

This sequence joins TRBV4-1 and TRBJ2-7; 7 bases match TRBD1. The germline gives CDR1 MGHRA, CDR2 YSYEKL. V shed 4 bases, J shed 3 bases, and the junction held 9 bases outside the gene matches. The CDR3 totals 15 residues. The CDR3, as DNA: TGCGCCAGCAGCCGGACCGGGACAGACCACTACGAGCAGTACTTC. Its translation: CASSRTGTDHYEQYF.

J is TRBJ2-7 and V is TRBV4-1; 10 bases align to TRBD2. This CDR3 has 15 residues. CDR1 MGHRA and CDR2 YSYEKL come from the germline V gene. V shed 4 bases and J 0 bases; nucleotides not matched to a gene: 3. The CDR3 bases are TGCGCCAGCAGCCCTAGCGGGAGCGGCTCCTACGAGCAGTACTTC. Translation gives CASSPSGSGSYEQYF.

The chain carries TRBV29-1 and TRBJ1-2; the D gene is possibly TRBD1 (5 bases). Per the germline V gene, CDR1 is SQVTM and CDR2 is ANQGSEA. Trimming pared 8 bases from V and 8 bases from J, leaving 15 bases between. The length of the CDR3 is 11 residues. CDR3 in amino acids: CSPGREKGYTF. The CDR3 bases are TGCAGCCCGGGCAGGGAGAAAGGCTACACCTTC.

The rearrangement uses TRBV30 and TRBJ1-1; D uncertain. The CDR3 covers 13 residues. Germline assignment: CDR1 GTSNPN and CDR2 SVGIG (reference sequence). V was clipped by 7 bases and J by 1 base, with 13 bases between them. CDR3 amino acids: CASKTAANTEAFF. Here the CDR3 DNA reads TGTGCCTCTAAGACTGCGGCGAACACTGAAGCTTTCTTT. The variable domain in full, with the rest retrieved from reference TRBV30 and TRBJ1-1, is SQTIHQWPATLVQPVGSPLSLECTVEGTSNPNLYWYRQAAGRGLQLLFYSVGIGQISSEVPQNLSASRPQDRQFILSSKKLLLSDSGFYLCASKTAANTEAFFGQGTRLTVV.

V gene TRBV11-3 combines with J gene TRBJ1-3; D is ambiguous. Trimming stripped 1 base from V and 1 base from J, with 8 bases between. CDR3 length: 15 residues. Germline V CDR1 and CDR2: SGHNT, YENEEA. In nucleotides, the CDR3 is TGTGCCAGCAGCTTAGGCTCGGGATCTGGAAACACCATATATTTT. It yields the protein CASSLGSGSGNTIYF.

The rearrangement uses TRBV9 and TRBJ2-7; 9 bases are a match to TRBD2. The CDR3 contains 15 residues. V lost 3 bases, J lost 7 bases, and 11 bases stayed unmatched. Germline CDR1 SGDLS, CDR2 YYNGEE. CDR3 DNA sequence: TGTGCCAGCAGCGATAGCGGGAGCTCCGGAGGAGAGCAGTACTTC. Translation gives CASSDSGSSGGEQYF.

J is TRBJ1-1 and V is TRBV11-3; 8 bases line up with TRBD1. With V trimmed by 2 bases and J by 4 bases, 0 bases remained unmatched. Germline assignment: CDR1 SGHNT and CDR2 YENEEA. The CDR3 covers 13 residues. The CDR3 DNA is TGTGCCAGCAGCTTACAGGGGGCCACTGAAGCTTTCTTT. It is translated as CASSLQGATEAFF.

V usage is TRBV7-2 and J usage is TRBJ1-1; D is unclear. V was clipped by 1 base and J by 4 bases, with 7 bases between them. The germline V gene encodes CDR1 SGHTA and CDR2 FQGNSA. CDR3 length: 13 residues. The CDR3 region is CASSLGGSTEAFF. The CDR3 DNA reads as TGTGCCAGCAGCTTAGGAGGGTCCACTGAAGCTTTCTTT.

The chain combines TRBV15 with TRBJ2-7; D possibly corresponds to TRBD1 (5 bases). Germline assignment: CDR1 LNHNV and CDR2 YYDKDF (reference sequence). Trimming removed 0 bases at V and 0 bases at J, with 9 bases between. This CDR3 contains 15 residues. The CDR3 bases are TGTGCCACCAGCAGAGATCGCAGGGTCTCCTACGAGCAGTACTTC. Residues: CATSRDRRVSYEQYF.

The J gene is TRBJ2-2, the V gene TRBV19, with 9 bases identical to TRBD2. This CDR3 has 15 amino acids. Germline loops: CDR1 LNHDA, CDR2 SQIVND (reference sequence). V shed 5 bases, J shed 4 bases, and the junction held 5 bases outside the gene matches. The CDR3, as DNA: TGTGCCAGTAGTCGTAGCGGGAGACCCACCGGGGAGCTGTTTTTT. It yields the protein CASSRSGRPTGELFF.

The CDR3 DNA reads as TGTGCCAGCAGAGCCGGGACTAGCGAATTTTACTCCTACAATGAGCAGTTCTTC. Translated: CASRAGTSEFYSYNEQFF. The chain recombines TRBV2 with TRBJ2-1; TRBD2 aligns across 10 bases. J gave up 0 bases and V 6 bases, and 11 bases lay outside the gene matches. The CDR3 is 18 residues long. Per the germline V gene, CDR1 is SNHLY and CDR2 is FYNNEI. Full variable domain (missing parts from reference TRBV2 and TRBJ2-1): EPEVTQTPSHQVTQMGQEVILRCVPISNHLYFYWYRQILGQKVEFLVSFYNNEISEKSEIFDDQFSVERPDGSNFTLKIRSTKLEDSAMYFCASRAGTSEFYSYNEQFFGPGTRLTVL.

This rearrangement joins TRBV11-3 to TRBJ2-3, with D possibly matching TRBD1 (5 bases). CDR3 length: 14 residues. Germline values: CDR1 SGHNT, CDR2 YENEEA. The V and J ends lost 3 bases and 0 bases respectively, with 7 bases between them. In DNA, the CDR3 is TGTGCCAGCAGCTTGTCAGGGAGCACAGATACGCAGTATTTT. Its protein is CASSLSGSTDTQYF.

This clone was counted a single time. The DNA of the CDR3 is TGTGCCACCAGTGATTTGGGGCGCTGGGACAGGGGGAACACAGATACGCAGTATTTT. As protein: CATSDLGRWDRGNTDTQYF. The chain links TRBV24-1 to TRBJ2-3, with TRBD1 matching over 11 bases. CDR3 length: 19 residues. Losses at the gene ends were 0 bases for V and 2 bases for J; bases not matched to a gene: 9. Germline V CDR1 and CDR2: KGHDR, SFDVKD.

This chain links TRBV19 with TRBJ1-1; possibly TRBD1 for D (6 bases). This CDR3 contains 16 residues. V gave up 3 bases and J gave up 4 bases, with 18 bases separating them. Germline CDR1 reads LNHDA; CDR2 reads SQIVND (reference sequence). The CDR3 spells CASSILGGMASTEAFF. The CDR3 DNA reads TGTGCCAGTAGTATCCTAGGGGGAATGGCTTCCACTGAAGCTTTCTTT. The full variable domain, rest sourced from reference TRBV19 and TRBJ1-1, is DGGITQSPKYLFRKEGQNVTLSCEQNLNHDAMYWYRQDPGQGLRLIYYSQIVNDFQKGDIAEGYSVSREKKESFPLTVTSAQKNPTAFYLCASSILGGMASTEAFFGQGTRLTVV.

This rearrangement joins TRBV7-7 to TRBJ2-5, with D hard to call. Trimming removed 2 bases at V and 1 base at J, with 11 bases between. The V gene's germline CDR1 is SSHAT and CDR2 FNYEAQ (reference sequence). This CDR3 is built from 15 residues. For the CDR3, the DNA is TGTGCCAGCAGCTTAAGGTTCGGAGTCCAAGAGACCCAGTACTTC. Protein product: CASSLRFGVQETQYF.

The chain combines TRBV4-3 with TRBJ2-5, with a possible D match to TRBD1 (5 bases). The germline CDR1 and CDR2 sequences are LGHNA and YSLEER. The ends were cut back, 1 base at V and 1 base at J, with 10 bases in the middle. This CDR3 is built from 15 residues. The CDR3 DNA follows: TGCGCCAGCAGCCAAGCGAAAGGGGCCCAAGAGACCCAGTACTTC. Protein sequence: CASSQAKGAQETQYF.

V is TRBV6-5 and J is TRBJ1-3; perhaps TRBD1 as D (5 bases). V was cut by 0 bases and J by 0 bases, with 9 bases left in between. CDR1 is MNHEY, CDR2 SVGAGI, per germline. The CDR3 runs to 16 residues. CDR3 in DNA: TGTGCCAGCAGTTACTCCGACAGCCGCTCTGGAAACACCATATATTTT. Its translation: CASSYSDSRSGNTIYF.

The rearrangement links TRBV7-9 to TRBJ2-2; D gene ambiguous. This CDR3 is built from 16 residues. Trimming left V 0 bases short and J 0 bases short, with 8 bases between. Germline CDR1 SEHNR, CDR2 FQNEAQ (reference sequence). CDR3 in DNA: TGTGCCAGCAGCTTAGCTTTCCGCGCGAACACCGGGGAGCTGTTTTTT. Translating gives CASSLAFRANTGELFF.

The rearrangement uses TRBV5-4 and TRBJ2-7; no clear D gene. Germline values: CDR1 SGHNT, CDR2 YYREEE (reference sequence). This CDR3 region has 13 residues. V lost 3 bases to trimming and J lost 6 bases, with 13 bases between them. The CDR3 sequence: CASSYSETGEQYF. As DNA, the CDR3 is TGTGCCAGCAGCTATTCAGAGACTGGCGAGCAGTACTTC.

The genes are TRBV25-1 and TRBJ1-6; 9 nucleotides match TRBD1. This CDR3 is 17 amino acids long. Germline V gives CDR1 MGHDK, CDR2 SYGVNS. The V segment lost 3 bases and the J segment 4 bases; nucleotides outside the gene matches: 7. The CDR3 bases are TGTGCCAGCAGTGACATGGACAGGGGACTTTATAATTCACCCCTCCACTTT. Residues: CASSDMDRGLYNSPLHF. The full variable domain, rest sourced from reference TRBV25-1 and TRBJ1-6, is EADIYQTPRYLVIGTGKKITLECSQTMGHDKMYWYQQDPGMELHLIHYSYGVNSTEKGDLSSESTVSRIRTEHFPLTLESARPSHTSQYLCASSDMDRGLYNSPLHFGNGTRLTVT.

The chain has TRBV5-6 and TRBJ2-1; a possible D gene is TRBD2 (6 bases). CDR1 is SGHDT and CDR2 is YYEEEE in the germline V gene. Trimming removed 0 bases from V and 4 bases from J, with 11 bases in between. The CDR3 loop spans 15 amino acids. CDR3 coding DNA: TGTGCCAGCAGCTTGGCGTTAGCGGAGTACAATGAGCAGTTCTTC. Translated: CASSLALAEYNEQFF.

The rearrangement joins TRBV27 to TRBJ1-2; 8 positions match TRBD1. This CDR3 comprises 13 residues. V lost 6 bases and J lost 6; bases outside the gene matches: 6. Looked up from germline, CDR1 is MNHEY and CDR2 is SMNVEV (reference sequence). The CDR3 sequence is CASSLTGVHGYTF. DNA for the CDR3: TGTGCCAGCAGCCTGACAGGGGTGCATGGCTACACCTTC.

The chain is built from TRBV4-3 and TRBJ2-7, with TRBD1 matching 8 bases. Germline values: CDR1 LGHNA, CDR2 YSLEER. This CDR3 spans 16 amino acids. Losses at the gene ends were 0 bases for V and 2 bases for J; bases not matched to a gene: 6. This chain's CDR3 is CASSQDPPDRAYEQYF. The CDR3 bases are TGCGCCAGCAGCCAAGATCCCCCGGACAGGGCCTACGAGCAGTACTTC.

The chain links TRBV4-1 to TRBJ2-1; the D is unclear. Per germline, CDR1 MGHRA and CDR2 YSYEKL. The CDR3 extends over 15 amino acids. Trimming took 0 bases from V and 7 from J, leaving 13 bases between them. The CDR3 loop reads CASSQDNTPTNEQFF. In DNA, the CDR3 is TGCGCCAGCAGCCAAGATAACACACCGACTAATGAGCAGTTCTTC.